This paragraph reports one TCR beta chain. V was shortened by 4 bases and J by 2 bases, with 14 bases between the two germline ends. From germline, CDR1 is SGHVS and CDR2 FQNEAQ. This CDR3 region has 15 residues. This sample was taken from a study of blood T cell repertoires in COVID-19. Profiled with immunoSEQ multiplex PCR; TCRdb holds only in-frame clones, not every one. The data show more than 60,000 clones, approximately 86% seen once. This clonotype originated in a man of 80 years or more with COVID-19, enrolled during active disease. Specimen: peripheral blood. V gene TRBV7-8 combines with J gene TRBJ2-5, with D maybe TRBD1 (5 bases). The CDR3 loop is CASSSPTVLQETQYF. The CDR3 DNA reads as TGTGCCAGCAGCTCCCCGACAGTTCTGCAAGAGACCCAGTACTTC.